The 31 T cell receptor beta chains in this list originate from one sample, sequenced in a study of T cell repertoires in cytomegalovirus infection. TCRdb re-derived calls from the reads in MiXCR, one entry per CDR3 protein. The sample gives some 680,000 distinct CDR3 sequences, about 40% of which show up once; 2.5% to 3% is in the top ten. The sequenced sample was PBMCs. The receptors come from a human donor in good health (CMV status not recorded). Some clones in this sample may be carry-over from other donors' samples.

The chain links TRBV5-1 to TRBJ1-1, with D maybe TRBD1 (6 bases). Germline values: CDR1 SGHRS, CDR2 YFSETQ. CDR3 length: 14 amino acids. V lost 4 bases, J lost 4 bases, and 14 bases lay in between. CDR3 in amino acids: CASSMSGTPTEAFF. The CDR3 DNA follows: TGCGCCAGCAGCATGAGCGGGACACCCACTGAAGCTTTCTTT.

In this sample, this clonotype turned up a few times. V is TRBV5-6 and J is TRBJ1-6; D is possibly TRBD1 (5 bases). The germline V gene has CDR1 SGHDT and CDR2 YYEEEE. The CDR3 covers 14 residues. Trimming removed 0 bases from V and 5 bases from J, with 6 bases in between. The CDR3 sequence is CASSLVGDNSPLHF. The CDR3 DNA reads as TGTGCCAGCAGCTTGGTGGGGGATAATTCACCCCTCCACTTT. Looking up the rest from reference TRBV5-6 and TRBJ1-6 gives the full variable domain: DAGVTQSPTHLIKTRGQQVTLRCSPKSGHDTVSWYQQALGQGPQFIFQYYEEEERQRGNFPDRFSGHQFPNYSSELNVNALLLGDSALYLCASSLVGDNSPLHFGNGTRLTVT.

The rearrangement uses TRBV2 and TRBJ1-5, with a weak D call TRBD1 (6 bases). V lost 4 bases to trimming and J lost 7 bases, with 17 bases between them. Per germline, CDR1 SNHLY and CDR2 FYNNEI. The CDR3 is made up of 15 amino acids. The CDR3 sequence: CASSGEQGRIQPQHF. The CDR3, as DNA: TGTGCCAGCAGTGGAGAACAGGGTCGGATCCAGCCCCAGCATTTT.

The CDR3 region is CASSFEVYGYTF. CDR3 DNA sequence: TGTGCCAGCAGTTTCGAGGTCTATGGCTACACCTTC. This chain links TRBV28 with TRBJ1-2, with D hard to call. Trimming took 3 bases from V and 4 from J, leaving 6 bases between them. CDR1 and CDR2 from the germline V gene are MDHEN and SYDVKM. The CDR3 contains 12 residues.

The genes are TRBV19 and TRBJ2-6; D is unresolved. Germline V gene data show CDR1 as LNHDA and CDR2 as SQIVND (reference sequence). V was pared by 7 bases and J by 4 bases, with 14 bases between. The CDR3 is 15 amino acids. The CDR3 region has the DNA TGTGCCAGTAAGCGTCGGGCAAGCGGGGCCAACGTCCTGACTTTC. Its translation: CASKRRASGANVLTF.

The gene calls are TRBV5-6 and TRBJ2-2; unclear D gene. There are 15 residues in the CDR3. Germline values: CDR1 SGHDT, CDR2 YYEEEE. V gave up 4 bases and J gave up 6 bases, with 16 bases separating them. CDR3 amino acids: CASSHRVADSGELFF. In nucleotides, the CDR3 is TGTGCCAGCAGCCATAGGGTGGCGGATTCCGGGGAGCTGTTTTTT.

The genes are TRBV29-1 and TRBJ2-1; 7 bases are a match to TRBD2. With V trimmed by 6 bases and J by 3 bases, 8 bases remained unmatched. CDR1 is SQVTM, CDR2 ANQGSEA, per germline. The CDR3 covers 14 residues. The CDR3 loop is CSVTPRENYNEQFF. In DNA, the CDR3 is TGCAGCGTGACACCGCGGGAGAACTACAATGAGCAGTTCTTC.

The CDR3 loop is CSARDRARSNEKLFF. The CDR3 bases are TGCAGTGCTAGAGACAGGGCCAGATCTAATGAAAAACTGTTTTTT. V and J are TRBV20-1 and TRBJ1-4; TRBD1 is a possible D gene (5 bases). Germline-derived CDR1 and CDR2 are DFQATT and SNEGSKA (reference sequence). V lost 0 bases to trimming and J lost 3 bases, with 11 bases between them. The CDR3 is 15 amino acids.

The chain joins TRBV28 to TRBJ1-1, with D possibly TRBD1 on 5 matching bases. Trimming took off 5 bases at V and 4 bases at J, with 8 bases between the two ends. The CDR3 sequence is 12 residues long. CDR1 and CDR2 from the germline V gene are MDHEN and SYDVKM. DNA of the CDR3: TGTGCCAGCAGTGGGGACGCCACTGAAGCTTTCTTT. It is translated as CASSGDATEAFF.

This clonotype was picked up a small number of times. The chain is built from TRBV6-5 and TRBJ2-3, with D maybe TRBD1 (5 bases). CDR1 and CDR2 (germline): MNHEY, SVGAGI. The CDR3 runs 12 residues. With 6 bases removed from V and 6 bases from J, the gap between germline ends came to 10 bases. The CDR3 protein is CASRQPGDTQYF. Here the CDR3 DNA reads TGTGCCAGCAGACAGCCAGGGGATACGCAGTATTTT.

The rearrangement uses TRBV19 and TRBJ1-5; D is unclear. The CDR3 length is 12 residues. The germline V gene has CDR1 LNHDA and CDR2 SQIVND (reference sequence). V was pared by 5 bases and J by 7 bases, with 9 bases between. The CDR3 nucleotides are TGTGCCAGTAGTGGTAGGTGGCAGCCCCAGCATTTT. Protein: CASSGRWQPQHF.

This clonotype was observed a handful of times. The CDR3 reads CASVEPPHNEQFF. The CDR3 DNA sequence: TGTGCCAGCGTGGAACCCCCACACAATGAGCAGTTCTTC. This chain links TRBV28 with TRBJ2-1, with D uncertain. Germline assignment: CDR1 MDHEN and CDR2 SYDVKM. Trimming removed 8 bases from V and 5 bases from J, with 13 bases in between. This CDR3 has 13 amino acids.

This clonotype turned up a few times. This chain joins TRBV24-1 and TRBJ1-2; D is unclear. With 4 bases removed from V and 6 bases from J, the gap between germline ends came to 8 bases. The CDR3 is 12 amino acids. CDR1 is KGHDR, CDR2 SFDVKD, per germline. The CDR3 spells CATSDKEDGYTF. The CDR3 coding sequence is TGTGCCACCAGTGACAAGGAGGATGGCTACACCTTC.

The CDR3 coding sequence is TGCAGTGCTAGAACCTCTGGGACCGCAGGCTTCCAAGAGACCCAGTACTTC. Protein sequence: CSARTSGTAGFQETQYF. The chain is built from TRBV20-1 and TRBJ2-5; D is possibly TRBD1 or TRBD2 (5 bases each). Germline V CDR1 and CDR2: DFQATT, SNEGSKA (reference sequence). Trimming removed 2 bases at V and 1 base at J, with 20 bases between. The length of the CDR3 is 17 residues.

This clonotype has just a few counts. The chain uses TRBV28 and TRBJ2-7, with 9 bases fitting TRBD2. J was trimmed by 0 bases and V by 3 bases; bases with no gene match: 3. Germline lookup yields CDR1 MDHEN and CDR2 SYDVKM. The CDR3 has 15 amino acids. The CDR3 sequence: CASSLPSGNSYEQYF. The CDR3, as DNA: TGTGCCAGCAGTTTGCCTAGCGGGAACTCCTACGAGCAGTACTTC.

Here the CDR3 reads CASSESLTGGPQHF. The DNA of the CDR3 is TGCGCCAGCAGTGAGTCATTGACCGGAGGGCCCCAGCATTTT. The rearrangement uses TRBV10-2 and TRBJ1-5, with D unresolved. The CDR3 has 14 residues. CDR1 and CDR2 (germline): WSHSY, SAAADI. Trimming stripped 0 bases from V and 9 bases from J, with 12 bases between.

This clonotype was detected only a few times. The V gene is TRBV27, the J gene TRBJ2-2, with 9 bases that match TRBD2. The ends lost 5 bases at V and 6 bases at J; junction bases unmatched: 10. CDR1 MNHEY and CDR2 SMNVEV come from the germline V gene (reference sequence). The CDR3 consists of 16 residues. CDR3 sequence (DNA): TGTGCCAGCAGTCAGAACGCGGGAGGGCCTCCCGGGGAGCTGTTTTTT. Its protein is CASSQNAGGPPGELFF.

Comments on this clonotype: Sequence at one end of the junction differs from germline and may be a read error. The rearrangement uses TRBV5-6 and TRBJ2-2; weak D call: TRBD2 (5 bases). This CDR3 is built from 13 residues. Germline lookup yields CDR1 SGHDT and CDR2 YYEEEE. The CDR3 coding sequence is TGTGCCAGAAGGTTATCTAACACCGGGGAGATGGTTTTT. This encodes CARRLSNTGEMVF.

This clonotype appeared a few times. The chain employs TRBV7-9 and TRBJ1-2, with no clear D. This CDR3 contains 16 residues. Trimming removed 2 bases from V and 0 bases from J, with 13 bases in between. The germline V gene encodes CDR1 SEHNR and CDR2 FQNEAQ (reference sequence). The CDR3 here is CASSLWLGMANYGYTF. In nucleotides, the CDR3 is TGTGCCAGCAGCTTATGGTTAGGGATGGCTAACTATGGCTACACCTTC.

The V call is TRBV13, the J call TRBJ1-1; D is perhaps TRBD1 (5 bases). This CDR3 has 15 residues. CDR1 and CDR2 from the germline V gene are PRHDT and FYEKMQ (reference sequence). Trimming took off 5 bases at V and 0 bases at J, with 13 bases between the two ends. Here the CDR3 reads CASSPFGTMNTEAFF. The CDR3 coding sequence is TGTGCCAGCAGCCCCTTCGGGACCATGAACACTGAAGCTTTCTTT.

This clonotype appeared a single time. The genes are TRBV19 and TRBJ1-2; D is uncertain. V was cut by 3 bases and J by 7 bases, with 9 bases left in between. Germline CDR1 is LNHDA and CDR2 is SQIVND (reference sequence). CDR3 size: 12 residues. The CDR3 protein is CASSISGSGYTF. In DNA form, the CDR3 reads TGTGCCAGTAGTATTTCGGGATCTGGCTACACCTTC.

V and J are TRBV11-2 and TRBJ1-5; D call uncertain. The CDR3 has 15 amino acids. Trimming removed 2 bases at V and 0 bases at J, with 8 bases between. From germline, CDR1 is SGHAT and CDR2 FQNNGV. The CDR3 loop is CASSLWDISNQPQHF. The CDR3 region has the DNA TGTGCCAGCAGCTTATGGGATATTAGCAATCAGCCCCAGCATTTT.

Of note for this clonotype: A much bigger clone sits one base away, suggesting this may be a read error. The chain carries TRBV2 and TRBJ1-6; D may be TRBD1 (6 bases). Germline loops: CDR1 SNHLY, CDR2 FYNNEI. Deletions cut 5 bases from V and 5 bases from J, with 10 bases between. The CDR3 is 14 amino acids. CDR3 sequence reads: CASSLTGNNSPLHF. Here the CDR3 DNA reads TGTGCCAGCAGTCTTACAGGGAATAATTCACCCCTCCACTTT.

This chain joins TRBV12-3 or TRBV12-4 and TRBJ2-3; D perhaps matches TRBD1 (5 bases). This CDR3 has 16 residues. V shed 3 bases and J shed 0 bases, with 13 bases lying between them. The CDR3 loop reads CASSFTGVVSTDTQYF. CDR3 coding DNA: TGTGCCAGCAGTTTCACAGGCGTCGTTAGCACAGATACGCAGTATTTT.

The chain uses TRBV12-3 or TRBV12-4 and TRBJ1-1, with a possible D match to TRBD1 (6 bases). V dropped 1 base and J dropped 2 bases, with 11 bases sitting between them. CDR3 length equals 15 residues. CDR3 in amino acids: CASSLGDTFNTEAFF. The CDR3 region has the DNA TGTGCCAGCAGTTTAGGGGACACCTTTAACACTGAAGCTTTCTTT.

This clonotype has a handful of counts. The rearrangement uses TRBV7-8 and TRBJ2-7; perhaps D is TRBD1 or TRBD2 (6 bases each). This CDR3 is built from 16 residues. Trimming shortened V by 5 bases and J by 4 bases, and 21 bases separated the two germline ends. CDR1 SGHVS and CDR2 FQNEAQ come from the germline V gene. CDR3 loop: CASSPGAGGQRYEQYF. CDR3 sequence (DNA): TGTGCCAGCAGCCCGGGGGCAGGAGGACAGCGGTACGAGCAGTACTTC.

This clonotype was picked up a small number of times. The genes are TRBV7-2 and TRBJ2-3; maybe TRBD2 (5 bases). Germline V gene lookup returns CDR1 SGHTA and CDR2 FQGNSA. V dropped 2 bases and J dropped 0 bases, with 21 bases sitting between them. The CDR3 totals 19 residues. Here the CDR3 reads CASSLSRLAATSSTDTQYF. CDR3 nucleotides: TGTGCCAGCAGCTTAAGTAGGCTAGCAGCGACTTCTAGCACAGATACGCAGTATTTT.

Turning to this clonotype: A read error is possible here, since a much larger clone lies one base away. The chain couples TRBV10-3 to TRBJ1-1; 7 nucleotides agree with TRBD1. The CDR3 runs 16 residues. CDR1 is ENHRY and CDR2 is SYGVKD in the germline V gene. For the CDR3, the DNA is TGTACCATCAGGGGACAGTCCTTTGGACTGAACACTGAAGCTTTCTTT. Translating it yields CTIRGQSFGLNTEAFF.

The chain is built from TRBV20-1 and TRBJ2-5; 9 nucleotides agree with TRBD1. Germline assignment: CDR1 DFQATT and CDR2 SNEGSKA (reference sequence). Trimming removed 4 bases from V and 9 bases from J; junction bases left unmatched: 6. CDR3 length equals 12 residues. In DNA, the CDR3 is TGCAGTGCTACTACAGGGGGCGAGTCCCAGTACTTC. Its protein product is CSATTGGESQYF.

The chain carries TRBV7-2 and TRBJ2-2; 8 positions match TRBD2. V dropped 2 bases and J dropped 6; count of bases not matched to a gene: 8. The CDR3 sequence is 16 residues long. CDR1 SGHTA and CDR2 FQGNSA come from the germline V gene. The CDR3 protein is CASSLMTSVGPGELFF. The CDR3 coding sequence is TGTGCCAGCAGCTTAATGACTAGCGTGGGACCCGGGGAGCTGTTTTTT.

This clonotype has a handful of counts. The DNA of the CDR3 is TGTGCCAGCAGTCTACCCCGGTTCTACGAGCAGTACTTC. It encodes CASSLPRFYEQYF. The V gene is TRBV28, the J gene TRBJ2-7; D remains ambiguous. The CDR3 consists of 13 residues. V lost 5 bases and J lost 3, with 11 bases in between. Germline CDR1 reads MDHEN; CDR2 reads SYDVKM.